This T cell receptor (beta chain) was sequenced during a study of blood T cell repertoires in COVID-19. Germline V gene data show CDR1 as SGHTS and CDR2 as YDEGEE. The CDR3 consists of 14 residues. V dropped 3 bases and J dropped 5; count of bases not matched to a gene: 5. Per the original methods: Amplifying reference gene primers gave estimates of nucleated cell counts. This table comes from immunoSEQ multiplex PCR, and its TCRdb copy is limited to in-frame clones, with some not included. V and J calls and clone size come straight from that table; D and trimming were deduced from the DNA. This sample yields just over 300,000 clones, of which about 90% are seen a single time; approximately 4% belongs to the top ten. Those who participated ranged in age from roughly 18 to 90 years and resided in around 22 US areas. Clinical history as reported by participants underpinned cohort assignment.

The sequence came from a woman aged 18-29 years with acute COVID-19. This sequence joins TRBV5-8 and TRBJ1-1, with 9 bases identical to TRBD1. The sequenced material came from PBMCs or T cells enriched from blood (not recorded which). The CDR3 DNA is TGTGCCAGCAGCTACAGGGGGCAGGGGACTGAAGCTTTCTTT. It encodes CASSYRGQGTEAFF.